This TCR beta chain originates from a study of blood T cell repertoires in COVID-19. Produced via immunoSEQ multiplex PCR; TCRdb's table is partial and in-frame only. The repertoire holds over 200,000 clones, 80% to 85% seen once, with over 15% in the top ten. The V and J ends lost 0 bases and 1 base respectively, with 7 bases between them. Germline CDR1 is SGDLS and CDR2 is YYNGEE. The CDR3 has 14 amino acids. Sequencing was carried out using peripheral blood. The chain couples TRBV9 to TRBJ1-1; D is unresolved. The TCR originated in a woman older than 75 with active or convalescent COVID-19. As DNA, the CDR3 is TGTGCCAGCAGCGTAGGGGCAGGGAACACTGAAGCTTTCTTT. It translates to CASSVGAGNTEAFF.